This T cell receptor (beta chain) appears in the sequencing data of a study of long-term antiretroviral therapy in people with HIV. They ran version v3.0 of the immunoSEQ assay at survey level. Sequencing used immunoSEQ multiplex PCR; TCRdb keeps in-frame clones, though not all of them. The sample consists of 34,000 or so clones, 85% to 95% of them appearing once. Details on this clone: Its antigen is unidentified.

Study-wide results and limits: Samples were collected from the mid-2000s to the late 2010s under possibly less effective ART regimens.

Germline values: CDR1 SNHLY, CDR2 FYNNEI. V trimming: 11 bases; J trimming: 6 bases; junction bases outside the gene matches: 12. The CDR3 extends over 14 amino acids. This sequence originates from a woman in her 50s with HIV. Material: unsorted PBMCs, obtained around 5 years after starting antiretroviral therapy. This rearrangement joins TRBV2 to TRBJ2-5; TRBD1 matches 10 bases. In DNA form, the CDR3 reads TGTGCCTCAGCACTGGGACAGGGGAGCAAGACCCAGTACTTC. Amino acids: CASALGQGSKTQYF.